This TCR beta chain comes out of a study of T cells in Graves' hyperthyroidism and ophthalmopathy (dated by TCRdb to the late 2010s). With regard to the full study: Peripheral blood samples were taken at the time of initial diagnosis, prior to any treatment. The approximately 100 discovery patients were randomly split 7:3 into training and test sets. Thyroid tissue and blood T-cell repertoires from six Graves' hyperthyroidism patients were also compared in the study. An independent validation cohort of fewer than 20 hyperthyroidism patients and roughly 16 patients who later progressed to ophthalmopathy tested prospective prediction of ophthalmopathy. After blood sampling, hyperthyroidism patients were treated with methimazole at a starting dose of 30 mg daily, and ophthalmopathy patients were treated with high-dose intravenous methylprednisolone. The paper reports TCR Vbeta CDR3 sequencing of approximately 140 peripheral blood samples: approximately 41 ophthalmopathy, around 80 hyperthyroidism and 17 progressor patients. To identify distinguishing TCR V-J signatures, a discovery cohort of roughly 100 patients was used, comprising 43 with Graves' ophthalmopathy and around 60 with stable Graves' hyperthyroidism. Here is what the overall study found, with its caveats: A 13 V-J signature model separated ophthalmopathy from stable hyperthyroidism, with about 88% sensitivity and about 81% specificity in cross-validation and 80%/75% in testing. In validation, the model predicted progression to ophthalmopathy a median of 6.5 months before onset, with over 55% sensitivity and roughly 77% specificity. No statistical method was used to set the sample size in advance, and investigators knew the group allocation. Most expanded thyroid clonotypes (frequency above 0.001) were also detected in blood, a finding suggesting that blood repertoires may reflect thyroid immune responses.

Stable Graves' hyperthyroidism was defined as no progression to ophthalmopathy during 18 months of follow-up. Hyperthyroidism patients were newly diagnosed, with disease duration under 2 months, and aged 18 to 65 years. The study excluded patients with uncontrolled infections, other autoimmune diseases, pregnancy or lactation. Clinical symptoms, serum thyroxine and TRAb, thyroid ultrasound, and orbital computed tomography formed the basis for the diagnoses. PBMCs were isolated from about 9.1 ml of fresh peripheral blood by Ficoll-Paque density gradient centrifugation. Trizol reagent was used to extract total RNA, and RNA quality was then checked on an Agilent 2100 Bioanalyzer. As to this clonotype: Its specific antigen is unknown. There are no base qualities to consult, and no much larger clone falls within one base.

The TCR beta CDR3 regions were amplified from the RNA transcripts. For the first round of RT-PCR on the TCR CDR3, the HTBI primer set was used together with the Qiagen OneStep RT-PCR kit. Libraries were constructed in a second round of multiplex PCR, after which size selection and purification were performed. Libraries were sequenced paired-end with 100 bp reads on an Illumina HiSeq2000. On the study's bioinformatics: SOAPnuke was used to process the raw data, with reads discarded if the reads contained adapters or uncalled bases, had a mean Phred below 15, or lacked an exact constant-primer or identifier match. COPE v1.2.5 was used to merge high-quality paired reads, and clonotypes were defined as unique nucleotide sequences. Clonotypes were aligned to IMGT TRBV, TRBD and TRBJ reference segments using MiTCR v1.1. The analysis included only V-J combinations with a frequency above 0.0001, which together covered 99.2% of the repertoires. A TCS score was defined as the ratio of F50 (clonal expansion) to E x V (chaos), with BLOSUM62-based TCRdist applied between CDR3 peptides within each V-J. Welch's t-statistics and random forest reduced 514 V-J features to under 15, which were used in a naive Bayes classifier (R e1071). TCRdb passed the public sequencing reads through fastp at Q25 and MiXCR, retaining productive beta sequences. Merged by CDR3 protein, the rows form single entries marked with the most common genes and DNA. The V and J calls come from TCRdb's annotation, not from the publication. In this sample the table shows around 350,000 distinct CDR3 sequences, roughly 25% of which occur a single time. Around 70% of the sample lies in the top ten.

Input material: blood. The TCR sequence derives from a man aged 50-60 years with Graves' hyperthyroidism.

This receptor carries the CDR3 CSARLASTDTQYF. In nucleotides, the sequence is TGCAGCGCTAGACTAGCTAGCACAGATACGCAGTATTTT. The V and J genes are TRBV29-1 and TRBJ2-3, and TRBD2 aligns with 7 junction nucleotides. CDR1 and CDR2 are drawn from the germline V gene: SQVTM, ANQGSEA. Unmatched junction bases come to 4, with V trimmed by 7 bases and J by 0 bases. The CDR3 measures 13 amino acids from cysteine to phenylalanine. The entry retains the CDR3 DNA only, 39 bases that are in frame from base 1.